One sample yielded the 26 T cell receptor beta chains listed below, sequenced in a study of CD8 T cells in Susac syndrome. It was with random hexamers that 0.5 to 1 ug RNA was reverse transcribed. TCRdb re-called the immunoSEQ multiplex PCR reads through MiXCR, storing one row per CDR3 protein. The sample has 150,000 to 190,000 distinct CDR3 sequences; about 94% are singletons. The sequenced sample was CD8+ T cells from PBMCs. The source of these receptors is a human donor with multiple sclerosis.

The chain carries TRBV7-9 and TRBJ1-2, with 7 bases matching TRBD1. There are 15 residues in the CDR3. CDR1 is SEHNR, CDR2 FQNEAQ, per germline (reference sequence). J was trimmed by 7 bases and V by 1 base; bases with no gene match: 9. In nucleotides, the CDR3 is TGTGCCAGCAGCTTAGAGCGACAGGGAATTTCTGGCTACACCTTC. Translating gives CASSLERQGISGYTF. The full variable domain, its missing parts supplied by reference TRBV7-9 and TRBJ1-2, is DTGVSQNPRHKITKRGQNVTFRCDPISEHNRLYWYRQTLGQGPEFLTYFQNEAQLEKSRLLSDRFSAERPKGSFSTLEIQRTEQGDSAMYLCASSLERQGISGYTFGSGTRLTVV.

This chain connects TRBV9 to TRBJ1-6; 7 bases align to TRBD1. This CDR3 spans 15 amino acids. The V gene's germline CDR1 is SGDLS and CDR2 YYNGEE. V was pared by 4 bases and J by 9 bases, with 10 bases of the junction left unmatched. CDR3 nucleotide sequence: TGTGCCAGCAGCAGGGGGACAGAACCTAGTTCACCCCTCCACTTT. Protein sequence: CASSRGTEPSSPLHF.

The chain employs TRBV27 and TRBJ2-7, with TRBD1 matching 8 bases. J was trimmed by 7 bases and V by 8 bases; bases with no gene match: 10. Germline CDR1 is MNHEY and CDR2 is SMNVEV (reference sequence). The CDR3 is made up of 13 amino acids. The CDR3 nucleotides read TGTGCCAGCGGACAGGGCCTTGGGAGGGAGCAGTACTTC. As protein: CASGQGLGREQYF.

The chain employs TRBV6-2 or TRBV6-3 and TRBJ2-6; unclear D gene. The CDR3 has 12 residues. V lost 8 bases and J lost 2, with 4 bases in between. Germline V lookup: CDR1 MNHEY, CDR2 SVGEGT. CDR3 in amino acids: CASGAGANVLTF. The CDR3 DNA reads TGTGCCAGCGGGGCTGGGGCCAACGTCCTGACTTTC.

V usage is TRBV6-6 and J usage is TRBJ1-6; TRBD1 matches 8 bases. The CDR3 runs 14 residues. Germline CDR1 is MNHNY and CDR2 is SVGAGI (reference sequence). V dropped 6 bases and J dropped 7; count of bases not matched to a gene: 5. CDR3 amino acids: CASRVDRGNSPLHF. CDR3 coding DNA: TGTGCCAGCAGGGTCGACAGGGGAAATTCACCCCTCCACTTT.

The DNA of the CDR3 is TGCAGTGCTAGCAACAGGGGGAGCACTGAAGCTTTCTTT. Protein: CSASNRGSTEAFF. V usage is TRBV20-1 and J usage is TRBJ1-1, with 8 bases that match TRBD1. From germline, CDR1 is DFQATT and CDR2 SNEGSKA (reference sequence). The CDR3 loop spans 13 amino acids. The J segment lost 4 bases and the V segment lost 3 bases, leaving 4 bases of the junction unmatched.

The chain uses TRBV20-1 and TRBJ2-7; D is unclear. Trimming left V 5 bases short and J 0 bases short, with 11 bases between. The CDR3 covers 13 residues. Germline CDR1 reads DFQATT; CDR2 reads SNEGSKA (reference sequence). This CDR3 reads CSARVPSSYEQYF. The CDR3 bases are TGCAGTGCTCGAGTGCCCAGCTCCTACGAGCAGTACTTC.

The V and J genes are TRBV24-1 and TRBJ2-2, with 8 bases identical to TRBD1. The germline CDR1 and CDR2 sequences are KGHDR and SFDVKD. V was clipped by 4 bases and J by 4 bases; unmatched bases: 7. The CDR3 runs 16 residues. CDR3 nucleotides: TGTGCCACCAGTGACCGGACAGGGCGCGTCACCGGGGAGCTGTTTTTT. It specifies CATSDRTGRVTGELFF.

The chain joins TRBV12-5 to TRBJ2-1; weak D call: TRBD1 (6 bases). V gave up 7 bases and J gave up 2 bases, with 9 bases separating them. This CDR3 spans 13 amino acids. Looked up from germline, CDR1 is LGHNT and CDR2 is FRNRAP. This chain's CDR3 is CASVDRAYNEQFF. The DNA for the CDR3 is TGTGCTAGTGTGGACAGAGCCTACAATGAGCAGTTCTTC.

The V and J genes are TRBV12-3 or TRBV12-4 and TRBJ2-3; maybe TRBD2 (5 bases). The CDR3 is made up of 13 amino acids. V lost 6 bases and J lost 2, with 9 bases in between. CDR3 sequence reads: CASRSSNTDTQYF. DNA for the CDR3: TGTGCCAGCAGATCTAGCAACACAGATACGCAGTATTTT.

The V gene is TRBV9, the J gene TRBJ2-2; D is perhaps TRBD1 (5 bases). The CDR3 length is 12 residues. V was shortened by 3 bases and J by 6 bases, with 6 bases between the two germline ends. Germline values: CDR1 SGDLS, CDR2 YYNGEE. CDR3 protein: CASSEQAGELFF. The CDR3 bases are TGTGCCAGCAGCGAACAGGCCGGGGAGCTGTTTTTT.

The DNA for the CDR3 is TGTGCCAGCAGCTCTAATCACAGGGATCAGGAATACGAGCAGTACTTC. Residues: CASSSNHRDQEYEQYF. The V call is TRBV7-9, the J call TRBJ2-7; tentative D call: TRBD1 (6 bases). The V end lost 4 bases, the J end lost 4 bases, and 20 bases lay between the germline ends. The CDR3 extends over 16 amino acids. CDR1 is SEHNR and CDR2 is FQNEAQ in the germline V gene (reference sequence).

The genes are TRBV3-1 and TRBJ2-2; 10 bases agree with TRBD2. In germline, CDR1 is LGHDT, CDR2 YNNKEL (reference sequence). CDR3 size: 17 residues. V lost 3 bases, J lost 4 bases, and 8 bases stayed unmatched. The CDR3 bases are TGTGCCAGCAGCCAGATAACTAGCGGGGCGTTCACCGGGGAGCTGTTTTTT. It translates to CASSQITSGAFTGELFF. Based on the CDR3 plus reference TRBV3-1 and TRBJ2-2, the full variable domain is DTAVSQTPKYLVTQMGNDKSIKCEQNLGHDTMYWYKQDSKKFLKIMFSYNNKELIINETVPNRFSPKSPDKAHLNLHINSLELGDSAVYFCASSQITSGAFTGELFFGEGSRLTVL.

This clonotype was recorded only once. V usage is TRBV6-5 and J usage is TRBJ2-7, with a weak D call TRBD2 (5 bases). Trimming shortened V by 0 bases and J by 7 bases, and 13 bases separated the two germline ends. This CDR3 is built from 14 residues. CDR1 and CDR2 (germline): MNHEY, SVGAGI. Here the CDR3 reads CASSYSEGPREQYF. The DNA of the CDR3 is TGTGCCAGCAGTTACTCTGAGGGTCCTAGGGAGCAGTACTTC.

The CDR3 region has the DNA TGTGCCAGTAGTACGACAGGGGCGGAGGAGACCCAGTACTTC. Protein product: CASSTTGAEETQYF. The chain couples TRBV19 to TRBJ2-5; TRBD1 matches at 8 bases. The CDR3 length is 14 residues. CDR1 LNHDA and CDR2 SQIVND come from the germline V gene (reference sequence). V trimming: 4 bases; J trimming: 5 bases; junction bases outside the gene matches: 6.

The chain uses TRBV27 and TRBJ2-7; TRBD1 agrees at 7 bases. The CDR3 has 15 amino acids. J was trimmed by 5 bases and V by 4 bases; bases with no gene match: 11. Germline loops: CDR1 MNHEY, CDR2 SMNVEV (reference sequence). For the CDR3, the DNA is TGTGCCAGCAGTTCCTTCACTGACAGGGTCGACGAGCAGTACTTC. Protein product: CASSSFTDRVDEQYF.

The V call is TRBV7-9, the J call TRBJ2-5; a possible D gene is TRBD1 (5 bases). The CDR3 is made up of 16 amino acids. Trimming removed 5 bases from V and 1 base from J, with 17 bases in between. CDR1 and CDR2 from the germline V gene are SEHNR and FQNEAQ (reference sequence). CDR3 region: CASSREGARSQETQYF. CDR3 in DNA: TGTGCCAGCAGCCGCGAAGGGGCCAGGAGCCAAGAGACCCAGTACTTC. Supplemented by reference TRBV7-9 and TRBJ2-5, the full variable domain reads DTGVSQNPRHKITKRGQNVTFRCDPISEHNRLYWYRQTLGQGPEFLTYFQNEAQLEKSRLLSDRFSAERPKGSFSTLEIQRTEQGDSAMYLCASSREGARSQETQYFGPGTRLLVL.

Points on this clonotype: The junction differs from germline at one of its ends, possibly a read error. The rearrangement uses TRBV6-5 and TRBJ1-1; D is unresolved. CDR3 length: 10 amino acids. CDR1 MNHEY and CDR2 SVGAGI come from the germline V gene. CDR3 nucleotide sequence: TGCTCCGGTGGGGTCGCGTCAGCTTTCTTT. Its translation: CSGGVASAFF.

The CDR3 loop is CASSLLAGGETQYF. For the CDR3, the DNA is TGTGCCAGCAGTTTACTAGCGGGGGGAGAGACCCAGTACTTC. The rearrangement joins TRBV12-3 or TRBV12-4 to TRBJ2-5; 11 nucleotides match TRBD2. V trimming: 2 bases; J trimming: 4 bases; junction bases outside the gene matches: 0. This CDR3 region has 14 residues.

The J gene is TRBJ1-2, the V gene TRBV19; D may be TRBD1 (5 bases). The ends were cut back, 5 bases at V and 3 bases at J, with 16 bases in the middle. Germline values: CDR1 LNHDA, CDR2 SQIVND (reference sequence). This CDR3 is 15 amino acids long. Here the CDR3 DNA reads TGTGCCAGTAGTGGCCTGGAGACGGGGGACTATGGCTACACCTTC. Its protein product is CASSGLETGDYGYTF. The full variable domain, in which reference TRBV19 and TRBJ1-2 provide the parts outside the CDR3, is DGGITQSPKYLFRKEGQNVTLSCEQNLNHDAMYWYRQDPGQGLRLIYYSQIVNDFQKGDIAEGYSVSREKKESFPLTVTSAQKNPTAFYLCASSGLETGDYGYTFGSGTRLTVV.

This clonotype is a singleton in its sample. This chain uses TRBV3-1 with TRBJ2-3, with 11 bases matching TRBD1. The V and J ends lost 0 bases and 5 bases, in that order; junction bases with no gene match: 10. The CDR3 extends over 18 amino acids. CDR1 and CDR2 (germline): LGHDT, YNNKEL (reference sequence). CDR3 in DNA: TGTGCCAGCAGCCAAGAAACAAAAGGGACAGGGGGATTAGATACGCAGTATTTT. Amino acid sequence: CASSQETKGTGGLDTQYF.

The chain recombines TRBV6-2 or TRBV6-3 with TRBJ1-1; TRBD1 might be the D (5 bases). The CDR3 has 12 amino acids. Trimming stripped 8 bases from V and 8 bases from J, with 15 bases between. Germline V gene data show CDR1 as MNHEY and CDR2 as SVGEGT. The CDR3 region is CASGDAGEEAFF. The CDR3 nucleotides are TGTGCCAGCGGGGACGCCGGTGAGGAAGCTTTCTTT.

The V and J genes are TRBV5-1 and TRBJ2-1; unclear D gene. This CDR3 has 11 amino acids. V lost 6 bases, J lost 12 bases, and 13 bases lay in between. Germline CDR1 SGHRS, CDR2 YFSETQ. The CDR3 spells CASTSGWLQFF. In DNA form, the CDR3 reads TGCGCCAGCACCTCCGGGTGGTTGCAGTTCTTC.

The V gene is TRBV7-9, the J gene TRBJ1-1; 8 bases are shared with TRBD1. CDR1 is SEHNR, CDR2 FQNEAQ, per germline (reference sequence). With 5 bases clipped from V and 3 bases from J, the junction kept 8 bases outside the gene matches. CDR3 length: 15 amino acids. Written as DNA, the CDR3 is TGTGCCAGCAGCGCCCGGAACAGGGGGTACACTGAAGCTTTCTTT. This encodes CASSARNRGYTEAFF.

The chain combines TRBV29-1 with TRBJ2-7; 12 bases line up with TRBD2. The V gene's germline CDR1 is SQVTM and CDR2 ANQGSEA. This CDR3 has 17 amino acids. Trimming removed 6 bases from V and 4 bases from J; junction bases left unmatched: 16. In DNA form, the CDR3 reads TGCAGCGTCGGTAGGGGGACTCCCGGACTAGCGGGATACGAGCAGTACTTC. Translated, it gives CSVGRGTPGLAGYEQYF.

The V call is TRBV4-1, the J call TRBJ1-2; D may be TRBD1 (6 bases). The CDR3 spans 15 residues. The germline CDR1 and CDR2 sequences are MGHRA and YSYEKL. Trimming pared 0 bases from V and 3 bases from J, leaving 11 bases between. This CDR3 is CASSQDRAGDYGYTF. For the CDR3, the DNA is TGCGCCAGCAGCCAAGATAGGGCAGGGGACTATGGCTACACCTTC.